The 16 T cell receptor beta chains in this list originate from one sample, sequenced in a study of OX40 agonist ivuxolimab in advanced cancers. Method: immunoSEQ multiplex PCR; TCRdb's copy keeps in-frame clones and lacks some. The table has around 140,000 clones, 75% to 95% seen once. The material sequenced was CD4+ or CD8+ T cells sorted from blood, taken in a trial of the OX40 agonist ivuxolimab. The receptors derive from an adult with an advanced solid tumor such as melanoma, head and neck, liver or kidney cancer.

This chain links TRBV5-1 with TRBJ2-5; D may match TRBD1 or TRBD2 (7 bases each). Between the trimmed V and J ends, which lost 4 bases and 3 bases, there was a span of 13 bases. Germline V lookup: CDR1 SGHRS, CDR2 YFSETQ. There are 14 residues in the CDR3. The CDR3: CASSQAGGEETQYF. The CDR3 DNA reads as TGCGCCAGCAGCCAAGCAGGGGGGGAAGAGACCCAGTACTTC.

This chain joins TRBV6-1 and TRBJ2-5; a weak D match, TRBD2 (6 bases). Germline CDR1 is MNHNS and CDR2 is SASEGT. This CDR3 region has 14 residues. The germline V and J ends were trimmed by 5 bases and 1 base, with 11 bases remaining between them. In DNA form, the CDR3 reads TGTGCCAGCAGTCCCCTAGCGCCCCAAGAGACCCAGTACTTC. It encodes CASSPLAPQETQYF.

The CDR3 here is CASSIVMGTGGETQYF. The CDR3 DNA follows: TGTGCCAGTAGTATAGTCATGGGAACAGGGGGAGAGACCCAGTACTTC. The chain employs TRBV19 and TRBJ2-5; 8 positions agree with TRBD1. The length of the CDR3 is 16 residues. Germline CDR1 reads LNHDA; CDR2 reads SQIVND (reference sequence). The V segment lost 1 base and the J segment 4 bases; nucleotides outside the gene matches: 8.

This chain connects TRBV5-1 to TRBJ2-1, with TRBD2 matching over 12 bases. CDR1 and CDR2 from the germline V gene are SGHRS and YFSETQ. The CDR3 sequence is 15 residues long. Trimming removed 3 bases from V and 9 bases from J; junction bases left unmatched: 7. CDR3 sequence reads: CASSSLAGGPIEQFF. CDR3 DNA: TGCGCCAGCAGCTCCCTAGCGGGAGGGCCTATTGAGCAGTTCTTC.

V is TRBV7-9 and J is TRBJ2-1, with TRBD2 matching 7 bases. With 5 bases clipped from V and 8 bases from J, the junction kept 0 bases outside the gene matches. Per germline, CDR1 SEHNR and CDR2 FQNEAQ (reference sequence). This CDR3 region has 11 residues. The CDR3 sequence: CASSRGDEQFF. The DNA of the CDR3 is TGTGCCAGCAGCCGGGGGGATGAGCAGTTCTTC. Full variable domain (remainder filled in from reference TRBV7-9 and TRBJ2-1): DTGVSQNPRHKITKRGQNVTFRCDPISEHNRLYWYRQTLGQGPEFLTYFQNEAQLEKSRLLSDRFSAERPKGSFSTLEIQRTEQGDSAMYLCASSRGDEQFFGPGTRLTVL.

V gene TRBV4-2 combines with J gene TRBJ2-1; possibly TRBD1 or TRBD2 for D (6 bases each). This CDR3 is built from 15 residues. Germline values: CDR1 LGHNA, CDR2 YNFKEQ. The V end was cut by 6 bases, the J end by 6 bases, with 18 bases between. The CDR3 spells CASRFEGGRPNEQFF. The CDR3 nucleotides read TGTGCCAGCAGGTTCGAGGGGGGTAGGCCCAATGAGCAGTTCTTC.

Written as DNA, the CDR3 is TGTGCCAGCAGCTTGGGGGAGACAGATCCCTACGAGCAGTACTTC. Protein sequence: CASSLGETDPYEQYF. This sequence joins TRBV5-4 and TRBJ2-7, with D possibly being TRBD1 or TRBD2 (5 bases each). Trimming pared 0 bases from V and 2 bases from J, leaving 12 bases between. There are 15 residues in the CDR3. Germline V gene sequence: CDR1 SGHNT, CDR2 YYREEE (reference sequence).

V gene TRBV5-1 combines with J gene TRBJ1-1; 8 bases are shared with TRBD1. Trimming took 5 bases from V and 5 from J; bases not matched to a gene: 8. This CDR3 has 14 residues. Per germline, CDR1 SGHRS and CDR2 YFSETQ. The CDR3 sequence is CASRINDRGTEAFF. The CDR3 DNA reads as TGCGCCAGCAGGATTAACGACAGGGGAACTGAAGCTTTCTTT.

The chain combines TRBV7-2 with TRBJ2-5; 8 positions match TRBD2. V was clipped by 5 bases and J by 7 bases; unmatched bases: 12. The CDR3 loop spans 15 amino acids. Germline V gene sequence: CDR1 SGHTA, CDR2 FQGNSA. The CDR3 DNA is TGTGCCAGCAGCCCTCCTAGACTAGCGTTGGCGACCCAGTACTTC. It translates to CASSPPRLALATQYF.

This clone was detected a few times. The chain employs TRBV30 and TRBJ1-5, with a tentative D call TRBD1 (5 bases). Trimming left V 0 bases short and J 4 bases short, with 10 bases between. Germline V lookup: CDR1 GTSNPN, CDR2 SVGIG (reference sequence). The CDR3 spans 14 residues. The CDR3 DNA sequence: TGTGCCTGGAGTGTTAGGGGCGGTAATCAGCCCCAGCATTTT. Translating it yields CAWSVRGGNQPQHF.

The V and J genes are TRBV27 and TRBJ2-7; 11 bases fit TRBD1. V was clipped by 5 bases and J by 4 bases; unmatched bases: 7. Per the germline V gene, CDR1 is MNHEY and CDR2 is SMNVEV (reference sequence). This CDR3 is 15 amino acids long. In nucleotides, the CDR3 is TGTGCCAGCAGTCTACGGGACAGGGGGAGGTACGAGCAGTACTTC. It is translated as CASSLRDRGRYEQYF.

The DNA of the CDR3 is TGCGCCAGCAGCCCCCGGGCAGAAAACACTGAAGCTTTCTTT. Amino acid sequence: CASSPRAENTEAFF. The gene calls are TRBV5-1 and TRBJ1-1; D uncertain. V was shortened by 4 bases and J by 2 bases, with 12 bases between the two germline ends. This CDR3 contains 14 residues. Germline V CDR1 and CDR2: SGHRS, YFSETQ.

The V gene is TRBV6-5, the J gene TRBJ2-3; TRBD1 might be the D (6 bases). V was pared by 2 bases and J by 6 bases, with 15 bases between. The germline V gene encodes CDR1 MNHEY and CDR2 SVGAGI. This CDR3 is 15 amino acids long. CDR3 nucleotides: TGTGCCAGCAGTTACACGGGACACGGGACGGATACGCAGTATTTT. Translation gives CASSYTGHGTDTQYF.

This clone was observed a handful of times. This CDR3 reads CASSPDGIYGYTF. The CDR3 DNA follows: TGTGCCAGCTCACCGGACGGGATCTATGGCTACACCTTC. This chain links TRBV18 with TRBJ1-2; D is ambiguous. The V gene lost 3 bases and the J gene lost 4 bases, with 9 bases spanning the gap. The CDR3 contains 13 residues. The germline gives CDR1 KGHSH, CDR2 LQKENI.

J is TRBJ2-5 and V is TRBV19, with TRBD1 as a possible D gene (5 bases). The DNA end is a closer match to TRBJ2-7, so the J assignment may be wrong. The CDR3 spans 13 residues. In germline, CDR1 is LNHDA, CDR2 SQIVND (reference sequence). CDR3 nucleotide sequence: TGTGCCAGTAGTAGACAGTTCTCCTACGAGCAGTACTTC. Residues: CASSRQFSYEQYF.

CDR3 in amino acids: CASSPIGTQYF. DNA for the CDR3: TGTGCCAGCAGCCCTATAGGTACGCAGTATTTT. V usage is TRBV7-9 and J usage is TRBJ2-3; no firm D call. The CDR3 totals 11 residues. Trimming left V 5 bases short and J 8 bases short, with 8 bases between. CDR1 SEHNR and CDR2 FQNEAQ come from the germline V gene (reference sequence).